What follows describes a single T cell receptor (beta chain). Its antigen is currently unknown. The CDR3 has 15 amino acids. Germline CDR1 reads SGHRS; CDR2 reads YFSETQ. V shed 2 bases, J shed 5 bases, and the junction held 5 bases outside the gene matches. TCR alpha and TCR beta cDNA libraries carrying sample barcodes and UMIs were produced by 5'RACE using constant-segment primers. TCRdb reanalysed the 5' RACE reads using MiXCR and keeps one entry per CDR3 protein. The sample includes 70,000 to 100,000 distinct CDR3 sequences, about 13% seen only once; the top ten take approximately 26%. This record comes from a study of T-cell memory formation after mild COVID-19. At the level of the study: TCR clusters mostly belonged to single donors.

Broader study findings: Unconfirmed was the SARS-CoV-2 specificity of second-wave clones that peaked on day 37. Shrinking CD4+ clones were chiefly CM and EM; CD8+ ones were chiefly EMRA.

Sequencing used PBMCs or a T cell subset sorted from them (not recorded which). The chain is built from TRBV5-1 and TRBJ2-3; 10 bases agree with TRBD1. The source is an adult woman who had mild COVID-19 (a few samples of this study predate the infection). Cell type and time point are not known. The CDR3 nucleotides are TGCGCCAGCAGCTTCCGGGACAGGGGAATAGATACGCAGTATTTT. Residues: CASSFRDRGIDTQYF.